These T cell receptor beta chains were read from a single sample in a study of cytomegalovirus exposure and HLA in healthy donors. Sequencing was performed with immunoSEQ multiplex PCR; in TCRdb, only in-frame clones are kept and a portion is missing. This repertoire shows over 150,000 clones, around 80% found once; its top ten account for approximately 8.7%. Sequenced material: PBMCs. Source of these receptors: a man in his late teens or twenties in good health and CMV-seropositive. Both conserved end residues are part of each CDR3. The order of the fields is V gene, clone size, J gene, D gene, CDR3 DNA, CDR3 protein. D genes are given only for firm matches. The size of a clone is reported for some rows only, either as once, few or many, or as a class for expanded clones.

>TRBV10-3|once|TRBJ1-2|.
TGTGCCATCAGTGAGTCCGATGGCTACACCTTC
CAISESDGYTF
>TRBV5-1|.|TRBJ2-3|TRBD1
TGCGCCAGCAGCTTGGGAGGGACAGGAATCACAGATACGCAGTATTTT
CASSLGGTGITDTQYF
>TRBV13|.|TRBJ2-2|TRBD2
TGTGCCAGCAGCCTCGGACTAGCGGGGGTCAACACCGGGGAGCTGTTTTTT
CASSLGLAGVNTGELFF
>TRBV6-5|.|TRBJ1-1|.
TGTGCCAGCAGTTACTCGTCTTGGGGGCTCGCTGAAGCTTTCTTT
CASSYSSWGLAEAFF
>TRBV4-2|few|TRBJ2-7|TRBD1
TGTGCCAGCACCCCGGCAGGGGGCTCCTACGAGCAGTACTTC
CASTPAGGSYEQYF
>TRBV5-4|.|TRBJ2-3|.
TGTGCCAGCAGCTTGTCGGGAATGGGGACAGATACGCAGTATTTT
CASSLSGMGTDTQYF
>TRBV23-1|.|TRBJ1-1|TRBD1
TGCGCCAGCAGTCAATCTCGGGGGGACAGGGACACTGAGGCTTTCTTT
CASSQSRGDRDTEAFF
>TRBV4-1|.|TRBJ2-7|.
TGCGCCAGCAGCCAAATTTCTTCTGGGCTAGCGCACTACGAGCAGTACTTC
CASSQISSGLAHYEQYF
>TRBV30|few|TRBJ2-6|.
TGTGCCTGGAGTGTGGGAGTGGTTGGGGCCAACGTCCTGACTTTC
CAWSVGVVGANVLTF
>TRBV30|.|TRBJ1-4|.
TGTGCCTGGAGCAAAACCCAGGTTACCGAAAAACTGTTTTTT
CAWSKTQVTEKLFF
>TRBV28|.|TRBJ1-2|.
TGTGCCAGCAGGGACAGTTATGGCTACACCTTC
CASRDSYGYTF
>TRBV5-1|.|TRBJ2-2|.
TGCGCCAGCAGCTTGGTAGGGCAGGGGTTCACCGGGGAGCTGTTTTTT
CASSLVGQGFTGELFF
>TRBV4-1|.|TRBJ2-3|.
TGCGCCAGCAGCCAAGTTGGGGGCAGGGACACAGATACGCAGTATTTT
CASSQVGGRDTDTQYF
>TRBV27|.|TRBJ1-1|TRBD1
TGTGCCAGCAAATCCGGGACAGTCGAGAACACTGAAGCTTTCTTT
CASKSGTVENTEAFF
>TRBV19|few|TRBJ2-1|TRBD1
TGTGCCAGTAGTATCCCTCAGGGGGCAGGCAATGAGCAGTTCTTC
CASSIPQGAGNEQFF
>TRBV27|.|TRBJ2-7|TRBD1
TGTGCCAGCAGTTATAGACAGGGGTTCAACGAGCAGTACTTC
CASSYRQGFNEQYF
>TRBV5-4|few|TRBJ2-5|.
TGTGCCAGCAGCCCATCCTCTAGACAAGAGACCCAGTACTTC
CASSPSSRQETQYF
>TRBV2|.|TRBJ2-7|TRBD2
TGTGCCAGCAGTGAATCCGGGACTAGCTCTTACGAGCAGTACTTC
CASSESGTSSYEQYF
>TRBV4-2|.|TRBJ2-4|.
TGTGCCAGCAGCCCCCAGGGTAGGGGGAACATTCAGTACTTC
CASSPQGRGNIQYF
>TRBV25-1|.|TRBJ1-2|TRBD1
TGTGCCAGCAGCGAAGCGATGGGACAGGCCTATGGCTACACCTTC
CASSEAMGQAYGYTF
>TRBV7-9|.|TRBJ2-2|.
TGTGCCAGCAGCTCTACAGTAACTCTAAACACCGGGGAGCTGTTTTTT
CASSSTVTLNTGELFF
>TRBV27|.|TRBJ2-7|.
TGTGCCAGCAGTTTACACAGAGACTACGAGCAGTACTTC
CASSLHRDYEQYF
>TRBV7-9|.|TRBJ2-2|.
TGTGCCAGCAGCTTGGGCGAATCGAACACCGGGGAGCTGTTTTTT
CASSLGESNTGELFF
>TRBV10-3|few|TRBJ1-3|.
TGTGCCATCACCGGGACTGGAAACACCATATATTTT
CAITGTGNTIYF
>TRBV5-6|.|TRBJ1-5|.
TGTGCCAGCAGCAACGCGGACAATCAGCCCCAGCATTTT
CASSNADNQPQHF
>TRBV18|once|TRBJ2-3|TRBD1
TGTGCCAGCTCACCAAGACAGGGAATAGATACGCAGTATTTT
CASSPRQGIDTQYF
>TRBV6-1|.|TRBJ1-2|TRBD1
TGTGCCAGCAGTGAGGGACAGGGCGGTTTGAGTGGCTACACCTTC
CASSEGQGGLSGYTF
>TRBV5-1|.|TRBJ2-7|.
TGCGCCAGCAGCTTGTCCTCTCGGGCCTACGAGCAGTACTTC
CASSLSSRAYEQYF
>TRBV9|few|TRBJ1-1|.
TGTGCCAGCAGCGGCCGGACGGAGGGTCGCACTGAAGCTTTCTTT
CASSGRTEGRTEAFF
>TRBV18|.|TRBJ2-2|.
TGTGCCAGCTCACCAGATCCCGCAGGGAAGGCCGGGGAGCTGTTTTTT
CASSPDPAGKAGELFF
>TRBV9|few|TRBJ1-1|.
TGTGCCAGCAGCGACGGAGTCCCCTCCGGGGCTTTCTTT
CASSDGVPSGAFF
>TRBV6-6|.|TRBJ1-6|.
TGTGCCAGCAGGAACAGGGATCGGCATAATTCACCCCTCCACTTT
CASRNRDRHNSPLHF
>TRBV6-5|few|TRBJ1-1|TRBD1
TGTGCCAGCAGCCGGACAGGGACCACTGAAGCTTTCTTT
CASSRTGTTEAFF
>TRBV5-6|.|TRBJ2-7|TRBD2
TGTGCCAGCAGCCCCGGGACTAACTACGAGCAGTACTTC
CASSPGTNYEQYF
>TRBV29-1|few|TRBJ1-1|TRBD1
TGCAGCGTACAAACAGGGGTCGACACTGAAGCTTTCTTT
CSVQTGVDTEAFF
>TRBV7-3|once|TRBJ1-4|TRBD1
TGTGCCAGCAGCTTCGGGACAGGGGCGATCGGTGAAAAACTGTTTTTT
CASSFGTGAIGEKLFF
>TRBV5-4|.|TRBJ2-7|TRBD1
TGTGCCAGCAGCCTACCCGGGACAGGGGCCTCCTACGAGCAGTACTTC
CASSLPGTGASYEQYF
>TRBV30|.|TRBJ1-4|TRBD1
TGTGCCTGGAGTCTTTCGGACAGGCGAAATGAAAAACTGTTTTTT
CAWSLSDRRNEKLFF
>TRBV6-5|few|TRBJ1-2|.
TGTGCCAGCAGTCCCCAGGGTATTGTATATGGCTACACCTTC
CASSPQGIVYGYTF
>TRBV18|.|TRBJ2-5|TRBD2
TGTGCCAGCTCACCACTTTTCACTAGCGGGAGGGGAGAGACCCAGTACTTC
CASSPLFTSGRGETQYF
>TRBV7-9|.|TRBJ2-1|TRBD2
TGTGCCAGCACGAGGACTAGCGGGAGTTTCAATGAGCAGTTCTTC
CASTRTSGSFNEQFF
>TRBV7-7|.|TRBJ2-1|.
TGTGCCAGCAGCTTAGGTTCGGGAGCCCGCAATGAGCAGTTCTTC
CASSLGSGARNEQFF
>TRBV18|.|TRBJ1-1|.
TGTGCCAGCTCACCACCGCAGGGTCATATTAACACTGAAGCTTTCTTT
CASSPPQGHINTEAFF
>TRBV9|.|TRBJ2-3|.
TGTGCCAGCAGCGTAGCTAGCACAGATACGCAGTATTTT
CASSVASTDTQYF
>TRBV27|.|TRBJ1-4|.
TGTGCCAGCAGTCCAGCAACTAATGAAAAACTGTTTTTT
CASSPATNEKLFF
>TRBV6-5|few|TRBJ2-7|TRBD1
TGTGCCAGCAGCTCCGGGACAGGGAATCACGAGCAGTACTTC
CASSSGTGNHEQYF
>TRBV27|.|TRBJ2-5|TRBD1
TGTGCCAGCAGTTTATGGGACAGAGGTGGGACCCAGTACTTC
CASSLWDRGGTQYF
>TRBV7-9|.|TRBJ2-7|.
TGTGCCAGCAGCAGTCCCACGGGGACCTACGAGCAGTACTTC
CASSSPTGTYEQYF
>TRBV5-8|.|TRBJ2-1|.
TGTGCCAGCAGCCCGGGTGCCCAGCGGCAACCTTTATACAATGAGCAGTTCTTC
CASSPGAQRQPLYNEQFF
>TRBV4-2|.|TRBJ2-7|.
TGTGCCAGCAGCCAAGAAGAAGCGTACGAGCAGTACTTC
CASSQEEAYEQYF
>TRBV19|.|TRBJ2-5|TRBD2
TGTGCCACTTCCTCTAGCGGGGGGGCGAAAGAGACCCAGTACTTC
CATSSSGGAKETQYF
>TRBV4-3|.|TRBJ1-2|.
TGCGCCAGCAGCCAAGCCCAGGGCTCCGGCTACACCTTC
CASSQAQGSGYTF
>TRBV2|.|TRBJ1-2|TRBD1
TGTGCCAGCCTTAACCAGGACAGGGGGCGCGTCTATGGCTACACCTTC
CASLNQDRGRVYGYTF
>TRBV18|.|TRBJ2-5|TRBD1
TGTGCCAGCTCACAAACAGGGGGCCAGAGCCAAGAGACCCAGTACTTC
CASSQTGGQSQETQYF
>TRBV7-9|.|TRBJ1-1|.
TGTGCCAGCAGCCTTGAAGCTTTCTTT
CASSLEAFF
>TRBV5-1|.|TRBJ1-5|TRBD1
TGCGCCAGCAGAGAGATCCGGACAGGGGATCAGCCCCAGCATTTT
CASREIRTGDQPQHF
>TRBV4-2|.|TRBJ2-7|TRBD2
TGTGCCAGCAGCCAAGCGCTAGCGGGGCCTTCCTACGAGCAGTACTTC
CASSQALAGPSYEQYF
>TRBV6-5|.|TRBJ2-5|.
TGTGCCAGCAGGGATGGGAGTTTCCAAGAGACCCAGTACTTC
CASRDGSFQETQYF